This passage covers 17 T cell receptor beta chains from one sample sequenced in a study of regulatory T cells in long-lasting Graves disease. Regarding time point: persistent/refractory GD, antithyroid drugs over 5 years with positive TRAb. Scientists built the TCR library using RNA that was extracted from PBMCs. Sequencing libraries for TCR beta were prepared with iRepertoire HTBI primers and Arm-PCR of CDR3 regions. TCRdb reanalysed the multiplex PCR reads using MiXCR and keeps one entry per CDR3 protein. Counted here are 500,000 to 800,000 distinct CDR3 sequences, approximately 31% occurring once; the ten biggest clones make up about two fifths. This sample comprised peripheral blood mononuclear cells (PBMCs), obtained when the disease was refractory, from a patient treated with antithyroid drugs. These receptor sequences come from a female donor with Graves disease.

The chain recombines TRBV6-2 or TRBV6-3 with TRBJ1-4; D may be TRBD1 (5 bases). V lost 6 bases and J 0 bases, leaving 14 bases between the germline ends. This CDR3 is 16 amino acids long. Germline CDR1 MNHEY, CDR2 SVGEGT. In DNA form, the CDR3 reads TGTGCCAGCAGGGATCCGGGACGAACAACTAATGAAAAACTGTTTTTT. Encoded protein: CASRDPGRTTNEKLFF.

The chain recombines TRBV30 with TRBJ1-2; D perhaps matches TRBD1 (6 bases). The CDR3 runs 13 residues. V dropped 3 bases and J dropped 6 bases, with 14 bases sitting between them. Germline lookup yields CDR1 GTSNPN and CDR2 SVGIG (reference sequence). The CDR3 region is CAWREKGVNGYTF. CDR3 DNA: TGTGCCTGGAGGGAAAAGGGGGTTAATGGCTACACCTTC.

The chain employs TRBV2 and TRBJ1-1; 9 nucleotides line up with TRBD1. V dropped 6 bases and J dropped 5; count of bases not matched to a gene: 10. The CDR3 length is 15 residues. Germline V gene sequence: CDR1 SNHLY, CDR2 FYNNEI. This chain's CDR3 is CASRKTSGTGTEAFF. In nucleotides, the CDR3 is TGTGCCAGCAGGAAAACATCCGGGACAGGGACTGAAGCTTTCTTT.

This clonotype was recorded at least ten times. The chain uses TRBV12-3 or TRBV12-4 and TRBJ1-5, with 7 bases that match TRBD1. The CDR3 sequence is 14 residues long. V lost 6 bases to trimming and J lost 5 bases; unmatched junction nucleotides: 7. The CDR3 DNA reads TGTGCCAGCAGGAGGACAGGAGAACATCAGCCCCAGCATTTT. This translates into CASRRTGEHQPQHF.

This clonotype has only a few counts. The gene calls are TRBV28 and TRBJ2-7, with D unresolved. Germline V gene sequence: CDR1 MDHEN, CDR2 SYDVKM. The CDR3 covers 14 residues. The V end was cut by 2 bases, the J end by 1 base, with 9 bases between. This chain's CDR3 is CASSLEHPSYEQYF. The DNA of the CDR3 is TGTGCCAGCAGTTTAGAGCATCCGTCCTACGAGCAGTACTTC.

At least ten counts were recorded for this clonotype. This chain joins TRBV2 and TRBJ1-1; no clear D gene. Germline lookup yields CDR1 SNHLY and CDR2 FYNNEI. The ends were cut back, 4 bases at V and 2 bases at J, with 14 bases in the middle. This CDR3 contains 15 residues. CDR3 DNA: TGTGCCAGCAGTGCTTACAACGTCGGAAACACTGAAGCTTTCTTT. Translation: CASSAYNVGNTEAFF.

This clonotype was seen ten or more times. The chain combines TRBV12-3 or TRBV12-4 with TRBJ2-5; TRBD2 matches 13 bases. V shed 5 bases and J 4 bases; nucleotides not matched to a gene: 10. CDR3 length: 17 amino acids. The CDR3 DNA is TGTGCCAGCAGTCCTACCCGACTAGCGGGAGGCCCAGAGACCCAGTACTTC. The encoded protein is CASSPTRLAGGPETQYF.

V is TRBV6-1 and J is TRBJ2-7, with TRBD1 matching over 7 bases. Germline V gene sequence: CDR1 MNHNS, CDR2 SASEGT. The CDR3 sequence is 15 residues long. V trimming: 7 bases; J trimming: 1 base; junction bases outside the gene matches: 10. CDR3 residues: CASTSRPTGSYEQYF. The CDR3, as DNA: TGTGCCAGCACTTCAAGGCCGACAGGGTCCTACGAGCAGTACTTC.

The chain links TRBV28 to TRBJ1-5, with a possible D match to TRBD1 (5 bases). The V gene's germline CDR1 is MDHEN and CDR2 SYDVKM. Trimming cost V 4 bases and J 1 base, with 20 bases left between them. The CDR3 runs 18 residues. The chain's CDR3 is CASSSIPAGAFSNQPQHF. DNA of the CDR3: TGTGCCAGCAGTTCAATCCCAGCCGGGGCCTTCAGCAATCAGCCCCAGCATTTT.

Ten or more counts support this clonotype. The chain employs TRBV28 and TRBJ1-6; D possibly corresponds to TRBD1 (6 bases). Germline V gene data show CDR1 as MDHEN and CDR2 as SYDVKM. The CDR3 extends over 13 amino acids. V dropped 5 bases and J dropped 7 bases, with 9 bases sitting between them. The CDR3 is CASSPRGNSPLHF. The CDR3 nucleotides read TGTGCCAGCAGTCCAAGGGGGAATTCACCCCTCCACTTT.

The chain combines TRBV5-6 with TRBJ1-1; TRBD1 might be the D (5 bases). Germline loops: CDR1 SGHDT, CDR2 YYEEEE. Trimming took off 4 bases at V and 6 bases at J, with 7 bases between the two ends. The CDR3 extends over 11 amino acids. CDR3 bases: TGTGCCAGCAGCGGGGACGCTGAAGCTTTCTTT. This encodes CASSGDAEAFF.

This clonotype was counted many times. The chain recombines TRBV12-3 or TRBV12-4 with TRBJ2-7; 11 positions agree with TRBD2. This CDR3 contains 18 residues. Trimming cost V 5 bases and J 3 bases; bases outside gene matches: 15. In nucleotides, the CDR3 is TGTGCCAGCAGTCCGGGCAGGCAGACTAGCGGGATCCTCTACGAGCAGTACTTC. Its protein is CASSPGRQTSGILYEQYF.

The DNA of the CDR3 is TGTGCCAGCAGTTACCTAGCGGGAGCCGGGGAGCTGTTTTTT. As protein: CASSYLAGAGELFF. V gene TRBV6-2 or TRBV6-3 combines with J gene TRBJ2-2; 10 bases fit TRBD2. Germline CDR1 reads MNHEY; CDR2 reads SVGEGT. The J segment lost 6 bases and the V segment lost 2 bases, leaving 0 bases of the junction unmatched. The CDR3 consists of 14 residues.

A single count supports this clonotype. The DNA for the CDR3 is TGTGCCTGGAGTCGCACCGCTTCCTACGAGCAGTACTTC. Protein product: CAWSRTASYEQYF. This chain connects TRBV30 to TRBJ2-7, with D hard to call. The CDR3 consists of 13 residues. Germline values: CDR1 GTSNPN, CDR2 SVGIG (reference sequence). Trimming stripped 2 bases from V and 1 base from J, with 9 bases between.

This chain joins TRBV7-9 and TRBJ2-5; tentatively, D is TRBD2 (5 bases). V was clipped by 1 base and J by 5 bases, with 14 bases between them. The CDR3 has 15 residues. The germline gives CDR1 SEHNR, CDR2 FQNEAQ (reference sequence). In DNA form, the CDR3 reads TGTGCCAGCAGCTTAGTAAGCGGCCTAGAGGAGACCCAGTACTTC. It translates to CASSLVSGLEETQYF.

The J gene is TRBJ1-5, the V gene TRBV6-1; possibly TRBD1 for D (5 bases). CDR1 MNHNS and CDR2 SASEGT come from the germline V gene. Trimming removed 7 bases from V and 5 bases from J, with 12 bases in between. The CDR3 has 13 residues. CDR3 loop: CASTPGGDQPQHF. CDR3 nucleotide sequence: TGTGCCAGCACCCCCGGGGGGGATCAGCCCCAGCATTTT.

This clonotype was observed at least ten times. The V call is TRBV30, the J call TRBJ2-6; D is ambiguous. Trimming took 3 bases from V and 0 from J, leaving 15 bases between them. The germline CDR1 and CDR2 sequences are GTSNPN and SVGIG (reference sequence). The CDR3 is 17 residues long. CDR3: CAWRRPRTISGANVLTF. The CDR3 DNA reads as TGTGCCTGGAGACGGCCTAGAACCATCTCTGGGGCCAACGTCCTGACTTTC.